Following are 24 T cell receptor beta chains from one sample sequenced in a study of blood T cell repertoires in COVID-19 (TCRdb year 2020). Receptor libraries were prepared by the immunoSEQ multiplex PCR assay. This immuneACCESS table, as held by TCRdb, lists in-frame sequences with V and J called but not all clones. Of the missing ones, under half trace to an unresolved V gene in checked studies; the others have no known cause. Within this sample are 350,000 or so clones, with roughly nine tenths of them counted one time only. The top ten hold approximately 0.99% of the sample. Material: PBMCs or T cells enriched from blood (not recorded which). The receptors here all came from a woman under 40 who had recovered from COVID-19.

The V gene is TRBV18, the J gene TRBJ2-7; D is undetermined. Germline V gives CDR1 KGHSH, CDR2 LQKENI. This CDR3 has 12 amino acids. V was shortened by 3 bases and J by 2 bases, with 5 bases between the two germline ends. In DNA, the CDR3 is TGTGCCAGCTCACCTAGTACCTACGAGCAGTACTTC. Protein sequence: CASSPSTYEQYF.

This chain joins TRBV5-8 and TRBJ1-3, with D unresolved. Between the trimmed V and J ends, which lost 4 bases and 0 bases, there was a span of 11 bases. The CDR3 covers 15 residues. Germline CDR1 and CDR2: SGHTS and YDEGEE. CDR3 amino acids: CASSPETLSGNTIYF. CDR3 in DNA: TGTGCCAGCAGCCCGGAGACCCTCTCTGGAAACACCATATATTTT.

The rearrangement joins TRBV5-1 to TRBJ2-3; 8 nucleotides align to TRBD2. Germline-derived CDR1 and CDR2 are SGHRS and YFSETQ. The CDR3 has 14 residues. J lost 4 bases, V lost 4 bases, and 5 bases had no gene match. The CDR3 sequence is CASSATGGADTQYF. The CDR3 coding sequence is TGCGCCAGCAGCGCGACCGGGGGGGCAGATACGCAGTATTTT.

This chain uses TRBV5-4 with TRBJ1-1, with D hard to call. Germline CDR1 reads SGHNT; CDR2 reads YYREEE (reference sequence). The CDR3 is made up of 13 amino acids. V was cut by 3 bases and J by 1 base, with 7 bases left in between. The CDR3 DNA sequence: TGTGCCAGCAGCTCACGAGGGAACACTGAAGCTTTCTTT. Protein product: CASSSRGNTEAFF.

This chain links TRBV5-1 with TRBJ2-5; D remains unclear. The V gene lost 0 bases and the J gene lost 4 bases, with 19 bases spanning the gap. Germline CDR1 is SGHRS and CDR2 is YFSETQ. There are 17 residues in the CDR3. The CDR3 DNA reads as TGCGCCAGCAGCTTGGCCCATGCTGGCTCAACCCGAGAGACCCAGTACTTC. Translated: CASSLAHAGSTRETQYF.

The rearrangement links TRBV7-9 to TRBJ2-7; 9 positions agree with TRBD1. V gave up 5 bases and J gave up 2 bases; unmatched junction bases: 7. Germline lookup yields CDR1 SEHNR and CDR2 FQNEAQ (reference sequence). This CDR3 spans 15 amino acids. The CDR3 here is CASSPRDRAPYEQYF. CDR3 bases: TGTGCCAGCAGCCCCCGGGACAGGGCTCCCTACGAGCAGTACTTC.

As for this clone: In the same sample, other DNA sequences code for this CDR3. The chain carries TRBV7-9 and TRBJ1-2; 9 bases fit TRBD1. Germline V CDR1 and CDR2: SEHNR, FQNEAQ (reference sequence). With V trimmed by 5 bases and J by 7 bases, 5 bases remained unmatched. This CDR3 has 13 amino acids. The CDR3 DNA reads as TGTGCCAGCAGCGAACAGGGGGCAGGTGGCTACACCTTC. Translation gives CASSEQGAGGYTF.

The chain carries TRBV19 and TRBJ1-5; no clear D. V was cut by 9 bases and J by 0 bases, with 6 bases left in between. In germline, CDR1 is LNHDA, CDR2 SQIVND (reference sequence). The CDR3 spans 12 residues. CDR3 nucleotides: TGTGCCAGCCACTATAGCAATCAGCCCCAGCATTTT. This translates into CASHYSNQPQHF.

The chain joins TRBV2 to TRBJ1-3; TRBD1 agrees at 9 bases. The CDR3 covers 16 residues. V gave up 5 bases and J gave up 1 base; unmatched junction bases: 6. Looked up from germline, CDR1 is SNHLY and CDR2 is FYNNEI. The CDR3 sequence is CASSRTGVASGNTIYF. The CDR3 DNA follows: TGTGCCAGCAGTAGGACAGGGGTTGCATCTGGAAACACCATATATTTT. Based on the CDR3 plus reference TRBV2 and TRBJ1-3, the full variable domain is EPEVTQTPSHQVTQMGQEVILRCVPISNHLYFYWYRQILGQKVEFLVSFYNNEISEKSEIFDDQFSVERPDGSNFTLKIRSTKLEDSAMYFCASSRTGVASGNTIYFGEGSWLTVV.

The rearrangement uses TRBV5-1 and TRBJ1-2; D uncertain. V was trimmed by 0 bases and J by 8 bases, leaving 14 bases between them. The CDR3 runs 14 residues. Germline-derived CDR1 and CDR2 are SGHRS and YFSETQ. In nucleotides, the CDR3 is TGCGCCAGCAGCTTGGGACTCCCCGGAGGGGGCTACACCTTC. Translating it yields CASSLGLPGGGYTF.

The rearrangement links TRBV27 to TRBJ1-1; weak D call: TRBD1 (6 bases). Germline CDR1 reads MNHEY; CDR2 reads SMNVEV (reference sequence). CDR3 length: 20 amino acids. V shed 1 base and J shed 1 base, with 25 bases lying between them. CDR3 in DNA: TGTGCCAGCAGTTTATTCCAAGGGAGGACGGGAGGGGGAACGAACACTGAAGCTTTCTTT. Protein: CASSLFQGRTGGGTNTEAFF.

This chain uses TRBV19 with TRBJ1-2, with no clear D. This CDR3 is built from 12 residues. Trimming stripped 4 bases from V and 8 bases from J, with 11 bases between. The germline V gene has CDR1 LNHDA and CDR2 SQIVND (reference sequence). This CDR3 is CASSTPSMGYTF. The CDR3 DNA follows: TGTGCCAGTAGTACCCCCTCTATGGGCTACACCTTC.

With regard to this clone: The same CDR3 arises from other DNA sequences in this sample as well. The genes are TRBV2 and TRBJ2-5, with D tentatively TRBD2 (6 bases). The V and J ends lost 6 bases and 1 base respectively, with 9 bases between them. Germline loops: CDR1 SNHLY, CDR2 FYNNEI. The CDR3 sequence is 13 residues long. This CDR3 is CASRAGGQETQYF. The CDR3 DNA reads TGTGCCAGCAGGGCCGGGGGCCAAGAGACCCAGTACTTC.

This clone has just a few counts. The chain carries TRBV7-2 and TRBJ2-2; TRBD1 matches at 11 bases. J lost 6 bases, V lost 6 bases, and 6 bases had no gene match. Germline values: CDR1 SGHTA, CDR2 FQGNSA. The CDR3 consists of 15 residues. The CDR3 is CASRTGTGGSGELFF. The DNA of the CDR3 is TGTGCCAGCAGAACCGGGACAGGGGGGTCCGGGGAGCTGTTTTTT.

The rearrangement uses TRBV14 and TRBJ1-2, with D possibly being TRBD1 (6 bases). With 0 bases removed from V and 8 bases from J, the gap between germline ends came to 16 bases. The CDR3 contains 15 residues. In germline, CDR1 is SGHDN, CDR2 FVKESK. The CDR3 here is CASSQDVQGLRGYTF. CDR3 bases: TGTGCCAGCAGCCAAGATGTGCAGGGGCTGAGAGGCTACACCTTC.

This sequence joins TRBV2 and TRBJ1-2; maybe TRBD1 (5 bases). CDR1 is SNHLY, CDR2 FYNNEI, per germline. The CDR3 spans 14 residues. V was trimmed by 11 bases and J by 4 bases, leaving 20 bases between them. The CDR3 DNA reads as TGTGCCGGAAAGGTAGACAGCAGCTCCTATGGCTACACCTTC. This encodes CAGKVDSSSYGYTF.

The chain uses TRBV2 and TRBJ2-7; 8 bases match TRBD2. Trimming cost V 1 base and J 2 bases; bases outside gene matches: 4. This CDR3 has 15 residues. Germline V gene data show CDR1 as SNHLY and CDR2 as FYNNEI. The chain's CDR3 is CASSEGRGGTYEQYF. The CDR3 DNA follows: TGTGCCAGCAGTGAAGGTCGGGGGGGAACCTACGAGCAGTACTTC.

CDR3 protein: CASSVGQFYGYTF. As DNA, the CDR3 is TGCGCCAGCAGTGTGGGACAGTTCTATGGCTACACCTTC. The chain combines TRBV10-2 with TRBJ1-2; 7 bases align to TRBD1. V dropped 4 bases and J dropped 4; count of bases not matched to a gene: 3. CDR3 length: 13 residues. Per the germline V gene, CDR1 is WSHSY and CDR2 is SAAADI.

The chain recombines TRBV7-2 with TRBJ2-7; no reliable D call. This CDR3 spans 11 amino acids. In germline, CDR1 is SGHTA, CDR2 FQGNSA. Trimming stripped 4 bases from V and 2 bases from J, with 3 bases between. CDR3 residues: CASSSAYEQYF. In nucleotides, the CDR3 is TGTGCCAGCAGCTCCGCCTACGAGCAGTACTTC. Full variable domain (missing parts from reference TRBV7-2 and TRBJ2-7): GAGVSQSPSNKVTEKGKDVELRCDPISGHTALYWYRQSLGQGLEFLIYFQGNSAPDKSGLPSDRFSAERTGGSVSTLTIQRTQQEDSAVYLCASSSAYEQYFGPGTRLTVT.

The chain recombines TRBV18 with TRBJ2-2; D might be TRBD1 (6 bases). Trimming took off 3 bases at V and 4 bases at J, with 18 bases between the two ends. CDR3 length: 17 amino acids. The germline gives CDR1 KGHSH, CDR2 LQKENI. CDR3 protein: CASSPLGRGLSTGELFF. The CDR3 DNA reads TGTGCCAGCTCACCGTTGGGCAGGGGTCTTTCCACCGGGGAGCTGTTTTTT.

The chain joins TRBV18 to TRBJ1-4; no clear D. V was shortened by 3 bases and J by 8 bases, with 10 bases between the two germline ends. CDR3 length: 13 amino acids. Germline CDR1 reads KGHSH; CDR2 reads LQKENI. The CDR3 sequence is CASSPGMWEKLFF. Written as DNA, the CDR3 is TGTGCCAGCTCACCCGGGATGTGGGAAAAACTGTTTTTT.

This sequence joins TRBV7-9 and TRBJ1-6, with a possible D match to TRBD1 (5 bases). CDR1 SEHNR and CDR2 FQNEAQ come from the germline V gene (reference sequence). The V end lost 5 bases, the J end lost 6 bases, and 11 bases lay between the germline ends. The CDR3 has 14 amino acids. The DNA of the CDR3 is TGTGCCAGCAGCCCCGGCAGGGTTAATTCACCCCTCCACTTT. It is translated as CASSPGRVNSPLHF.

The V and J genes are TRBV5-1 and TRBJ1-5; tentatively, D is TRBD1 (5 bases). V lost 0 bases to trimming and J lost 4 bases, with 8 bases between them. Germline V gives CDR1 SGHRS, CDR2 YFSETQ. The length of the CDR3 is 14 residues. CDR3 protein: CASSLEAGNQPQHF. In DNA form, the CDR3 reads TGCGCCAGCAGCTTGGAGGCAGGGAATCAGCCCCAGCATTTT.

This clone was picked up one time. The chain employs TRBV3-1 (or the pseudogene TRBV3-2) and TRBJ2-6; 10 bases line up with TRBD1. CDR3 length: 18 amino acids. Per germline, CDR1 LGHDT and CDR2 YNNKEL (reference sequence). After removal of 1 base from V and 1 base from J, the junction contained 4 bases not matched to a gene. The CDR3 nucleotides read TGTGCCAGCAGCCAAGTGCGGACAGGGGGGTCTGGGGCCAACGTCCTGACTTTC. Protein sequence: CASSQVRTGGSGANVLTF.